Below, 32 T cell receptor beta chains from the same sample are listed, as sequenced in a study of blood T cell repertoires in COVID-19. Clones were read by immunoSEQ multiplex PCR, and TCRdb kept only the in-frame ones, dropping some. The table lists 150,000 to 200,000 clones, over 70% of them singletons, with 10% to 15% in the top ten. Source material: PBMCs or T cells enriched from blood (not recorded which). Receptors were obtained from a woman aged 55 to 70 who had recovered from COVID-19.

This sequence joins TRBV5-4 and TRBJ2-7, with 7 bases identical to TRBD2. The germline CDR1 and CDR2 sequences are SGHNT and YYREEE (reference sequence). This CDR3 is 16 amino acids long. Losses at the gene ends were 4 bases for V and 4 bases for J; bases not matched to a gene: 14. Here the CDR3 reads CASSALPGGGIYEQYF. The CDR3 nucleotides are TGTGCCAGCAGCGCCCTGCCGGGCGGGGGTATATACGAGCAGTACTTC.

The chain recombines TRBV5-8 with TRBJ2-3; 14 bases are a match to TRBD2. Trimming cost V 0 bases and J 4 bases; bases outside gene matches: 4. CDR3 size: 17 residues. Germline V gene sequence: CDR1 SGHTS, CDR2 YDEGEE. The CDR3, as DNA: TGTGCCAGCAGCTTGGCCCGGACTAGCGGGGGGTCAGATACGCAGTATTTT. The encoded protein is CASSLARTSGGSDTQYF.

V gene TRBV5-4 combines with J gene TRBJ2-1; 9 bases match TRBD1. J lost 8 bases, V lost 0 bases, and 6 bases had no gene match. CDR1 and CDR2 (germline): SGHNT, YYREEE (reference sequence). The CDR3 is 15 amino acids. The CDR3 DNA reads TGTGCCAGCAGCTTGGCCGGGACAGGGTTATATGAGCAGTTCTTC. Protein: CASSLAGTGLYEQFF.

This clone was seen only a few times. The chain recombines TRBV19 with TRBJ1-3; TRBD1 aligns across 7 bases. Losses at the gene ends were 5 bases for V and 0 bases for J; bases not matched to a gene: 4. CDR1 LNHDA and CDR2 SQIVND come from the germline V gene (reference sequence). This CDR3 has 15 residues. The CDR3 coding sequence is TGTGCCAGTAGTTGGCAGGGGGACTCTGGAAACACCATATATTTT. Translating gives CASSWQGDSGNTIYF.

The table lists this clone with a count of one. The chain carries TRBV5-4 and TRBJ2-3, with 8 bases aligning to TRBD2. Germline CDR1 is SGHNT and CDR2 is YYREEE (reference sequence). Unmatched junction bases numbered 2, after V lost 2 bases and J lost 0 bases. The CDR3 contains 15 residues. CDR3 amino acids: CASSFGGGSTDTQYF. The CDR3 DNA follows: TGTGCCAGCAGCTTCGGCGGGGGGAGCACAGATACGCAGTATTTT.

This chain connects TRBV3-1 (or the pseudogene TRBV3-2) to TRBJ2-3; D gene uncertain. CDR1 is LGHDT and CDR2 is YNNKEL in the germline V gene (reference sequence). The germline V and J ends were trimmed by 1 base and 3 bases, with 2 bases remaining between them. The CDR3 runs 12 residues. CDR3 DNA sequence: TGTGCCAGCAGCCAAGTAACAGATACGCAGTATTTT. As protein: CASSQVTDTQYF.

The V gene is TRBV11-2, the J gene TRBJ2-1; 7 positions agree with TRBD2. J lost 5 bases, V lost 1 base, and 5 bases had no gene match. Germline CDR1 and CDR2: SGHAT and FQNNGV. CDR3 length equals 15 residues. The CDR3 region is CASSLAPSGHNEQFF. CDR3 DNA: TGTGCCAGCAGCTTAGCTCCTAGCGGCCACAATGAGCAGTTCTTC.

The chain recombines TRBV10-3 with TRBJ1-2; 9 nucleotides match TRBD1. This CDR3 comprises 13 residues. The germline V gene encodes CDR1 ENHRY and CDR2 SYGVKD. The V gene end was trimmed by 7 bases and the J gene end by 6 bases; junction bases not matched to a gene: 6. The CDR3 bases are TGTGCCATCACCCCGGGACAGGGAAATGGCTACACCTTC. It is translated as CAITPGQGNGYTF.

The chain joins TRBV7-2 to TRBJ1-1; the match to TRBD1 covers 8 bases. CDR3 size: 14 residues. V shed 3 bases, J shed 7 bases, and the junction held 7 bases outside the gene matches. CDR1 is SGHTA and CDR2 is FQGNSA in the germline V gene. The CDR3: CASSFVTGGYEAFF. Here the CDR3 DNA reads TGTGCCAGCAGCTTTGTTACAGGGGGATATGAAGCTTTCTTT.

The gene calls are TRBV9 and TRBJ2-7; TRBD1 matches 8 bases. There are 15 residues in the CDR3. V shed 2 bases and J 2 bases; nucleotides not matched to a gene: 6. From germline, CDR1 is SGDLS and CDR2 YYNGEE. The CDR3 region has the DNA TGTGCCAGCAGCGTGCGACAGGGGTCCACCTACGAGCAGTACTTC. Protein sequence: CASSVRQGSTYEQYF. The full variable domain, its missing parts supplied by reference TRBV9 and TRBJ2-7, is DSGVTQTPKHLITATGQRVTLRCSPRSGDLSVYWYQQSLDQGLQFLIQYYNGEERAKGNILERFSAQQFPDLHSELNLSSLELGDSALYFCASSVRQGSTYEQYFGPGTRLTVT.

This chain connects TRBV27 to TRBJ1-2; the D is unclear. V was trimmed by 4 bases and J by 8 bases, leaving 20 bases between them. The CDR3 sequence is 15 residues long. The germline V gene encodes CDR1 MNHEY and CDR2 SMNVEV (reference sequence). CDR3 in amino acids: CASSSQTSATGGYTF. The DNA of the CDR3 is TGTGCCAGCAGTTCCCAGACTTCTGCGACCGGGGGCTACACCTTC.

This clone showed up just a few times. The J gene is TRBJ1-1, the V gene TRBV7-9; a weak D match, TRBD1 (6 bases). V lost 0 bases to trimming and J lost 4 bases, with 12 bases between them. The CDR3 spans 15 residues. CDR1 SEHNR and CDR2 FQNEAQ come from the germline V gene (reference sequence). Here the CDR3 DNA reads TGTGCCAGCAGCTTAGCGACAGGACGGGGCACTGAAGCTTTCTTT. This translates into CASSLATGRGTEAFF.

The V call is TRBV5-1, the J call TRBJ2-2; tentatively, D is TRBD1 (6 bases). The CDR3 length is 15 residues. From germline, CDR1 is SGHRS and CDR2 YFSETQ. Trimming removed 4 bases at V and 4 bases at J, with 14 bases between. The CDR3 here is CASSGDNRGTGELFF. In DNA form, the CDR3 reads TGCGCCAGCAGCGGGGACAACCGTGGCACCGGGGAGCTGTTTTTT.

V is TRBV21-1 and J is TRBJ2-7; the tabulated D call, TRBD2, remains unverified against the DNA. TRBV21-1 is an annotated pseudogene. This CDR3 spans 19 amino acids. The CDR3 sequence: CASSNPGEHSGNYSYEQYF. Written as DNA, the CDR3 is TGTGCCAGCAGCAATCCGGGGGAGCATTCAGGGAATTACTCCTACGAGCAGTACTTC.

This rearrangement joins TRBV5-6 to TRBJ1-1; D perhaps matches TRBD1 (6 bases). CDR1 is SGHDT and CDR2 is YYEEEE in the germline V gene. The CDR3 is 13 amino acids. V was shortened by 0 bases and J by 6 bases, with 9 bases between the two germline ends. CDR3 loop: CASSLAGGPEAFF. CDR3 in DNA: TGTGCCAGCAGCTTGGCGGGGGGGCCTGAAGCTTTCTTT.

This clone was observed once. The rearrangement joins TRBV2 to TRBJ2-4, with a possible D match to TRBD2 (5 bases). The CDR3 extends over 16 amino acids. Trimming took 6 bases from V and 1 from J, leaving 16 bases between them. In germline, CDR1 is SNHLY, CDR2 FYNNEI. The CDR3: CASRARDQRAKNIQYF. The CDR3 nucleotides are TGTGCCAGCAGGGCCCGGGATCAAAGGGCCAAAAACATTCAGTACTTC.

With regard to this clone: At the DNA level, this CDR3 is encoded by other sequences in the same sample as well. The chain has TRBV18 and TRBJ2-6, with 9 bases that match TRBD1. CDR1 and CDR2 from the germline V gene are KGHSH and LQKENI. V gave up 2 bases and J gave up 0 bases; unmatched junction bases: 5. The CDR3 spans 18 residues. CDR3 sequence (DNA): TGTGCCAGCTCACCAACCGGGACAGGGTCCTCTGGGGCCAACGTCCTGACTTTC. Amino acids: CASSPTGTGSSGANVLTF.

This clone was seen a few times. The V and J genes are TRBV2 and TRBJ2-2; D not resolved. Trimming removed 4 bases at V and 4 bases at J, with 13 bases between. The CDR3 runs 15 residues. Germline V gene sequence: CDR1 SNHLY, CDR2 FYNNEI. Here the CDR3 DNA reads TGTGCCAGCAGTGTTCAACCCCCGAGCACCGGGGAGCTGTTTTTT. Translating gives CASSVQPPSTGELFF.

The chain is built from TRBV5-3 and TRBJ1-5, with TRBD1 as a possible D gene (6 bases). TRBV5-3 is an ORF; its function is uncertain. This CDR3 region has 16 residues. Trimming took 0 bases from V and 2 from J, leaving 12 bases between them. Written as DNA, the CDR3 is TGTGCCAGAAGCTTGGCCAGGGGAGGGGGCAATCAGCCCCAGCATTTT. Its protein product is CARSLARGGGNQPQHF.

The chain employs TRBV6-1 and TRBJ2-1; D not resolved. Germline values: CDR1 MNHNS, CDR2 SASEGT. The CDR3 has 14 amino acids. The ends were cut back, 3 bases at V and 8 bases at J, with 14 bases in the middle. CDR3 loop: CASSELRAKYEQFF. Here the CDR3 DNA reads TGTGCCAGCAGTGAGCTCCGAGCAAAGTATGAGCAGTTCTTC.

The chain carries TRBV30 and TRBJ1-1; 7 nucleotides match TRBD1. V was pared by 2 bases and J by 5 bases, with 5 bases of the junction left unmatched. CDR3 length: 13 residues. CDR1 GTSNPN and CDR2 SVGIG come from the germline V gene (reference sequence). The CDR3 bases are TGTGCCTGGAGTCTACAGGGGACGACTGAAGCTTTCTTT. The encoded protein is CAWSLQGTTEAFF.

CDR3 residues: CAISDGSGYEQYF. DNA of the CDR3: TGTGCCATCAGTGACGGGTCGGGTTACGAGCAGTACTTC. The chain couples TRBV10-3 to TRBJ2-7, with D hard to call. Germline V lookup: CDR1 ENHRY, CDR2 SYGVKD. V was cut by 3 bases and J by 4 bases, with 10 bases left in between. This CDR3 has 13 amino acids.

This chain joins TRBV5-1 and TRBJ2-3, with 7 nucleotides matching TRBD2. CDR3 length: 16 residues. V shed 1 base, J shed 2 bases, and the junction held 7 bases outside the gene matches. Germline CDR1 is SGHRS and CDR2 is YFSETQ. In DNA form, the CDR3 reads TGCGCCAGCAGCTTGATGGGTCTAGCGGCCACAGATACGCAGTATTTT. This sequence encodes CASSLMGLAATDTQYF.

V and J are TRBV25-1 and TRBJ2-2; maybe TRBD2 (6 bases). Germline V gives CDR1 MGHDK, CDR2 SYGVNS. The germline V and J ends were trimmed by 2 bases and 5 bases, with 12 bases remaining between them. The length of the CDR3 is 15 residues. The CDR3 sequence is CASSERRGATGELFF. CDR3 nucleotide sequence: TGTGCCAGCAGTGAAAGGAGGGGCGCGACCGGGGAGCTGTTTTTT.

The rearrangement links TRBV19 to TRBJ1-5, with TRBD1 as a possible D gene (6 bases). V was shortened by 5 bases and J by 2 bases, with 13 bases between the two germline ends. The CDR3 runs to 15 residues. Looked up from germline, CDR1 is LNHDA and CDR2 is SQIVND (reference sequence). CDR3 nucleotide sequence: TGTGCCAGTAGTGCCCCGAACAGGGGCAATCAGCCCCAGCATTTT. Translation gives CASSAPNRGNQPQHF.

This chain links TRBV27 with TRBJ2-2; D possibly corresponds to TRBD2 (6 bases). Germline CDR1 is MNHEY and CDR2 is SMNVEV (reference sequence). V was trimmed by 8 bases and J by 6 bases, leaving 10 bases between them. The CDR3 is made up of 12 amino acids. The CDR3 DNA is TGTGCCAGCGGCAGGGAGGCCGGGGAGCTGTTTTTT. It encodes CASGREAGELFF.

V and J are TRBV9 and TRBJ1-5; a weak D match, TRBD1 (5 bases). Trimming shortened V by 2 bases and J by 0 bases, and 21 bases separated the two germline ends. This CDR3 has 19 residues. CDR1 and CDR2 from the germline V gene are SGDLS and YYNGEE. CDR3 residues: CASSVRKGQQEPSNQPQHF. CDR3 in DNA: TGTGCCAGCAGCGTTCGTAAGGGGCAGCAAGAGCCTAGCAATCAGCCCCAGCATTTT.

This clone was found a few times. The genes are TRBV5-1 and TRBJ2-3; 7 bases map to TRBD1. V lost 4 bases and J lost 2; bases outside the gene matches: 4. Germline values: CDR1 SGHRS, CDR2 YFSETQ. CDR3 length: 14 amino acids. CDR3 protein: CASSQTGPTDTQYF. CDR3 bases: TGCGCCAGCAGCCAGACAGGGCCCACAGATACGCAGTATTTT.

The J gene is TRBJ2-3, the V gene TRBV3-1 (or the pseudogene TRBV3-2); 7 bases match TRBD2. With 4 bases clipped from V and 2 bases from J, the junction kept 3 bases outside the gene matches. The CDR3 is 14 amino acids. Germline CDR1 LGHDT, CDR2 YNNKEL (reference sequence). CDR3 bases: TGTGCCAGCAGCCGAGCGGGATACACAGATACGCAGTATTTT. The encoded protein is CASSRAGYTDTQYF.

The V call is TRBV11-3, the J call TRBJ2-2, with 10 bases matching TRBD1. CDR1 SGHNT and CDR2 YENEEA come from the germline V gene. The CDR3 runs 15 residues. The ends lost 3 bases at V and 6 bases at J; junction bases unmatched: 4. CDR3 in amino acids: CASSLTGGTSGELFF. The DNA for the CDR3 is TGTGCCAGCAGCTTGACAGGGGGCACATCCGGGGAGCTGTTTTTT.

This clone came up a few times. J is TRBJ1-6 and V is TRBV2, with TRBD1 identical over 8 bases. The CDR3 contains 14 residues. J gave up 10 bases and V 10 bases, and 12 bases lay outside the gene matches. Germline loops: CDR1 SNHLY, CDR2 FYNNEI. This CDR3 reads CATREQGVRSPLHF. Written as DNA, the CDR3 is TGTGCCACGAGAGAACAGGGGGTCAGATCACCCCTCCACTTT. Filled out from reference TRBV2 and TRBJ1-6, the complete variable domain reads EPEVTQTPSHQVTQMGQEVILRCVPISNHLYFYWYRQILGQKVEFLVSFYNNEISEKSEIFDDQFSVERPDGSNFTLKIRSTKLEDSAMYFCATREQGVRSPLHFGNGTRLTVT.

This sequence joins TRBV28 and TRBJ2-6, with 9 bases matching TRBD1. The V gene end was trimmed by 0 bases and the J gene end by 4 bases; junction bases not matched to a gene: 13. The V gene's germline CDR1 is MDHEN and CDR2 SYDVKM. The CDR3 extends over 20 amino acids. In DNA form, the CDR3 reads TGTGCCAGCAGTTTATGGGAGACGATAGACAGGGGGTCCGGGGCCAACGTCCTGACTTTC. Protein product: CASSLWETIDRGSGANVLTF.